This record looks at one T cell receptor (beta chain) sequence and its context. The sample has other DNA sequences that encode this CDR3 too. The cohort comprised adults aged roughly 18 to 95 years residing in about two dozen US areas. Participant-reported clinical history was the basis for cohort assignment. Measured with immunoSEQ multiplex PCR; TCRdb has only the in-frame clones, and not every one. The sample has 150,000 to 200,000 clones; around 76% are singletons. Germline V gene lookup returns CDR1 SQVTM and CDR2 ANQGSEA. Trimming pared 4 bases from V and 2 bases from J, leaving 6 bases between. CDR3 length: 12 amino acids. These data originate in a study of blood T cell repertoires in COVID-19.

The sequenced material came from PBMCs or T cells enriched from blood (not recorded which). The clonotype comes from a woman in her fifties or sixties with acute COVID-19. The V gene is TRBV29-1, the J gene TRBJ1-5; D is uncertain. The CDR3, as DNA: TGCAGCGTTGTGGCAGGCAATCAGCCCCAGCATTTT. Its translation is CSVVAGNQPQHF. Supplemented by reference TRBV29-1 and TRBJ1-5, the full variable domain reads SAVISQKPSRDICQRGTSLTIQCQVDSQVTMMFWYRQQPGQSLTLIATANQGSEATYESGFVIDKFPISRPNLTFSTLTVSNMSPEDSSIYLCSVVAGNQPQHFGDGTRLSIL.